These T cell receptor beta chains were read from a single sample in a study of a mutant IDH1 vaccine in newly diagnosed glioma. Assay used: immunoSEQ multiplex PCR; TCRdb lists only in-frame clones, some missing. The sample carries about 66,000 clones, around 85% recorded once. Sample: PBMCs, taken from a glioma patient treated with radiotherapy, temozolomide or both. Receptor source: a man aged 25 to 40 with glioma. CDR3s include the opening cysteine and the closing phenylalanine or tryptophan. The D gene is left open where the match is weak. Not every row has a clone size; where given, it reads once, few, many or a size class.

DNA: TGTGCCAGCAGTGAAAGGTCACAGTTCATAGCTAACTATGGCTACACCTTC
CDR3: CASSERSQFIANYGYTF
size: NA
J: TRBJ1-2
D: NA
V: TRBV6-1

DNA: TGTGCCAGCAGTGTTGGCAGGGGGTACGACGGCTACACCTTC
CDR3: CASSVGRGYDGYTF
size: NA
J: TRBJ1-2
D: TRBD1
V: TRBV2

DNA: TGTGCCAGCAGCGTAGAAGGGATGAGCGAAAAACTGTTTTTT
CDR3: CASSVEGMSEKLFF
size: few
J: TRBJ1-4
D: NA
V: TRBV9

DNA: TGTGCCATCAGTGAGAGGCAGAAATCCTACGAGCAGTACTTC
CDR3: CAISERQKSYEQYF
size: NA
J: TRBJ2-7
D: NA
V: TRBV10-3

DNA: TGTGCCAGCAGCAAGACCGCCCAGGGACAGGGGGCCAAAAATGGCTACACCTTC
CDR3: CASSKTAQGQGAKNGYTF
size: NA
J: TRBJ1-2
D: NA
V: TRBV21-1

DNA: TGTGCCAGCAGCTCCGTCTCTGACAGGTACGAGCAGTACTTC
CDR3: CASSSVSDRYEQYF
size: NA
J: TRBJ2-7
D: NA
V: TRBV7-9

DNA: TGTGCCAGTAGGCCGCAAAGGACAGGCGAATATGGCTACACCTTC
CDR3: CASRPQRTGEYGYTF
size: NA
J: TRBJ1-2
D: TRBD1
V: TRBV19

DNA: TGTGCCAGCTCGACAGAAGAAGCTTTCTTT
CDR3: CASSTEEAFF
size: NA
J: TRBJ1-1
D: NA
V: TRBV2

DNA: TGTGCCAGCAGTGGGCGGGTCTCTGGGGCCAACGTCCTGACTTTC
CDR3: CASSGRVSGANVLTF
size: NA
J: TRBJ2-6
D: NA
V: TRBV2

DNA: TGTGCCAGCAGCAGCCGGGACGAAAGTTCACCCCTCCACTTT
CDR3: CASSSRDESSPLHF
size: NA
J: TRBJ1-6
D: NA
V: TRBV7-9

DNA: TGTGCCAGCAGCTTCGGCGGGGGGCGCACAGATACGCAGTATTTT
CDR3: CASSFGGGRTDTQYF
size: NA
J: TRBJ2-3
D: TRBD2
V: TRBV5-4

DNA: TGTGCCAGCACCCGACAGGGGGCAAGCGAGCAGTACTTC
CDR3: CASTRQGASEQYF
size: once
J: TRBJ2-7
D: TRBD1
V: TRBV6-5

DNA: TGCGCCAGCAGCTTGGGGCGGGGAAGTGAAGCTTTCTTT
CDR3: CASSLGRGSEAFF
size: NA
J: TRBJ1-1
D: NA
V: TRBV5-1

DNA: TGTGCCAGCAGGGACAACTCCTACGAGCAGTACTTC
CDR3: CASRDNSYEQYF
size: NA
J: TRBJ2-7
D: NA
V: TRBV27

DNA: TGTGCCAGCAGCGCCGGGACTAGCGTATTCCCGGATACGCAGTATTTT
CDR3: CASSAGTSVFPDTQYF
size: NA
J: TRBJ2-3
D: TRBD2
V: TRBV5-8

DNA: TGTGCCAGCAGCTTGAGCCCAGGGGGCTTCGGAAATTACAATGAGCAGTTCTTC
CDR3: CASSLSPGGFGNYNEQFF
size: NA
J: TRBJ2-1
D: TRBD1
V: TRBV5-6

DNA: TGTGCCAGCAGTAACCGGGACAGTGGCACAGATACGCAGTATTTT
CDR3: CASSNRDSGTDTQYF
size: NA
J: TRBJ2-3
D: TRBD1
V: TRBV27

DNA: TGTGCCAGCAGCCTAGCGGGGGCATCGAGCTCCTACGAGCAGTACTTC
CDR3: CASSLAGASSSYEQYF
size: NA
J: TRBJ2-7
D: TRBD2
V: TRBV6-6

DNA: TGTGCCTGGAGCGGGGACAGGGGAGGAGAAAAACTGTTTTTT
CDR3: CAWSGDRGGEKLFF
size: few
J: TRBJ1-4
D: TRBD1
V: TRBV30

DNA: TGTGCCAGCAGCTTGGGGACAGTCAATCAGCCCCAGCATTTT
CDR3: CASSLGTVNQPQHF
size: NA
J: TRBJ1-5
D: NA
V: TRBV5-5

DNA: TGTGCCAGCAGTTACTCGTCACAGGGCTACGAGCAGTACTTC
CDR3: CASSYSSQGYEQYF
size: NA
J: TRBJ2-7
D: NA
V: TRBV6-5

DNA: TGTGCCAGCAGCCGACAGGGAGGTCCGAACGAGCAGTACTTC
CDR3: CASSRQGGPNEQYF
size: NA
J: TRBJ2-7
D: NA
V: TRBV7-9

DNA: TGTGCCAGCAGCTTAAATGCGGAGTCCTATAATTCACCCCTCCACTTT
CDR3: CASSLNAESYNSPLHF
size: NA
J: TRBJ1-6
D: NA
V: TRBV7-8

DNA: TGTGCCAGCACTCCCCCGGGGGGGAGGAAAGCTTTCTTT
CDR3: CASTPPGGRKAFF
size: NA
J: TRBJ1-1
D: NA
V: TRBV28

DNA: TGTGCCTGGAAAAGACTAGCGGGGGCAATGAACACCGGGGAGCTGTTTTTT
CDR3: CAWKRLAGAMNTGELFF
size: NA
J: TRBJ2-2
D: TRBD2
V: TRBV30

DNA: TGTGCCAGCAGTGAACTAGCGGGGGTTAGGAAGTTCTTC
CDR3: CASSELAGVRKFF
size: NA
J: TRBJ2-1
D: TRBD2
V: TRBV6-4

DNA: TGCGCCAGCAGCCCAGGACAGGGTGGCACCGGGGAGCTGTTTTTT
CDR3: CASSPGQGGTGELFF
size: NA
J: TRBJ2-2
D: TRBD1
V: TRBV4-1

DNA: TGTGCCAGCAGCTCAGAAGCCGGTCAGAACACTGAAGCTTTCTTT
CDR3: CASSSEAGQNTEAFF
size: NA
J: TRBJ1-1
D: NA
V: TRBV7-8